The rows below give T cell receptor beta chains drawn from one sample of a study of PD-1 and CTLA-4 blockade in melanoma. Generated by immunoSEQ multiplex PCR, the TCRdb table keeps only in-frame clones and is missing some. The sample carries approximately 7,200 clones, 75% to 90% recorded once. The sample in question was CD8+ T cells from peripheral blood, obtained before anti-PD-1 treatment. The origin of the receptors is a human donor with melanoma. Each CDR3 is given with its conserved first and last residue. D genes are given only for firm matches. Size tells how often a clone was seen (once, few, many) or the class of an expanded clone, and some rows leave it out.

D: -; size: -; V: TRBV11-2; J: TRBJ2-7; CDR3: CASSLGTGSYEQYF; DNA: TGTGCCAGCAGCTTAGGAACGGGCTCCTACGAGCAGTACTTC
D: -; size: few; V: TRBV5-7; J: TRBJ1-2; CDR3: CASSVPRDAANYGYTF; DNA: TGTGCCAGCAGCGTACCCCGGGACGCAGCTAACTATGGCTACACCTTC
D: TRBD2; size: -; V: TRBV10-2; J: TRBJ2-7; CDR3: CASKGLAGGEQYF; DNA: TGCGCCAGCAAAGGACTAGCGGGAGGTGAGCAGTACTTC
D: TRBD1; size: -; V: TRBV5-6; J: TRBJ1-3; CDR3: CASSYGTAVPGNTIYF; DNA: TGTGCCAGCAGTTACGGGACAGCCGTTCCTGGAAACACCATATATTTT
D: TRBD2; size: -; V: TRBV4-3; J: TRBJ2-1; CDR3: CASSQAYSGSYNEQFF; DNA: TGCGCCAGCAGCCAAGCTTACAGCGGGAGCTACAATGAGCAGTTCTTC
D: -; size: -; V: TRBV25-1; J: TRBJ1-2; CDR3: CASSGWEGINYGYTF; DNA: TGTGCCAGCAGTGGGTGGGAGGGGATTAACTATGGCTACACCTTC
D: -; size: -; V: TRBV6-6; J: TRBJ2-7; CDR3: CASSSIRNEQYF; DNA: TGTGCCAGCAGTTCCATCCGAAACGAGCAGTACTTC
D: TRBD1; size: once; V: TRBV12-3/TRBV12-4; J: TRBJ1-2; CDR3: CASSQGAQGYTF; DNA: TGTGCCAGCAGTCAGGGGGCGCAGGGCTACACCTTC
D: -; size: once; V: TRBV12-3/TRBV12-4; J: TRBJ2-7; CDR3: CASSSLYEQYF; DNA: TGTGCCAGCAGTTCATTATACGAGCAGTACTTC
D: -; size: -; V: TRBV19; J: TRBJ1-5; CDR3: CASKSGGGNQPQHF; DNA: TGTGCCAGTAAAAGTGGGGGGGGCAATCAGCCCCAGCATTTT
D: TRBD1; size: -; V: TRBV2; J: TRBJ2-7; CDR3: CASRLPDREIYEQYF; DNA: TGTGCCAGCAGGCTTCCGGACAGGGAAATCTACGAGCAGTACTTC
D: TRBD1; size: -; V: TRBV6-5; J: TRBJ1-1; CDR3: CASSFGQGPLTEAFF; DNA: TGTGCCAGCAGTTTTGGACAGGGGCCTCTCACTGAAGCTTTCTTT
D: TRBD2; size: -; V: TRBV7-9; J: TRBJ2-5; CDR3: CASSPRGSGTYQETQYF; DNA: TGTGCCAGCAGCCCCCGAGGTAGCGGGACGTACCAAGAGACCCAGTACTTC
D: TRBD1; size: -; V: TRBV5-4; J: TRBJ1-2; CDR3: CASSWTGGEGVGYTF; DNA: TGTGCCAGCAGCTGGACAGGGGGCGAAGGGGTTGGCTACACCTTC
D: -; size: -; V: TRBV27; J: TRBJ2-7; CDR3: CASSYTGYEQYF; DNA: TGTGCCAGCAGTTACACAGGATACGAGCAGTACTTC
D: -; size: once; V: TRBV7-8; J: TRBJ2-3; CDR3: CASSARPPTADTQYF; DNA: TGTGCCAGCAGCGCCAGGCCCCCAACTGCGGATACGCAGTATTTT
D: -; size: few; V: TRBV28; J: TRBJ1-4; CDR3: CASSPRGEIQLFF; DNA: TGTGCCAGCAGCCCGAGAGGGGAAATTCAACTGTTTTTT
D: TRBD1; size: few; V: TRBV2; J: TRBJ1-6; CDR3: CASSGTGGISPLHF; DNA: TGTGCCAGCAGTGGTACAGGGGGAATTTCACCCCTCCACTTT
D: TRBD1; size: -; V: TRBV11-2; J: TRBJ1-2; CDR3: CASSLAPGSGTGYGYTF; DNA: TGTGCCAGCAGCTTAGCTCCAGGATCCGGGACAGGGTACGGCTACACCTTC
D: TRBD2; size: -; V: TRBV10-1; J: TRBJ2-3; CDR3: CASSESLAGDTDTQYF; DNA: TGCGCCAGCAGTGAGTCGCTAGCGGGAGATACCGATACGCAGTATTTT
D: TRBD2; size: -; V: TRBV2; J: TRBJ2-1; CDR3: CASSHRTSGDYNEQFF; DNA: TGTGCCAGCAGTCACCGGACTAGCGGGGACTACAATGAGCAGTTCTTC
D: -; size: -; V: TRBV7-9; J: TRBJ1-2; CDR3: CASDPARGYTF; DNA: TGTGCCAGCGACCCGGCGCGGGGCTACACCTTC
D: TRBD1; size: -; V: TRBV4-3; J: TRBJ2-7; CDR3: CASSEGQGRYEQYF; DNA: TGCGCCAGCAGCGAAGGACAGGGAAGGTACGAGCAGTACTTC
D: -; size: -; V: TRBV5-1; J: TRBJ1-2; CDR3: CASSLFDAANYGYTF; DNA: TGCGCCAGCAGCTTGTTTGACGCAGCTAACTATGGCTACACCTTC
D: -; size: -; V: TRBV10-3; J: TRBJ2-5; CDR3: CAISDRVQETQYF; DNA: TGTGCCATCAGTGACAGGGTCCAAGAGACCCAGTACTTC
D: -; size: -; V: TRBV19; J: TRBJ1-1; CDR3: CASSARDRTEAFF; DNA: TGTGCCAGTAGTGCCCGGGACCGCACTGAAGCTTTCTTT
D: TRBD2; size: -; V: TRBV19; J: TRBJ2-2; CDR3: CASSFLAGTNTGELFF; DNA: TGTGCCAGTAGTTTCCTAGCGGGGACGAACACCGGGGAGCTGTTTTTT
D: -; size: -; V: TRBV30; J: TRBJ2-7; CDR3: CAWSPGPRGEQYF; DNA: TGTGCCTGGAGTCCCGGGCCCCGCGGCGAGCAGTACTTC
D: -; size: -; V: TRBV13; J: TRBJ1-1; CDR3: CASSLGVARVQGAFF; DNA: TGTGCCAGCAGCTTAGGGGTTGCGAGGGTACAGGGAGCTTTCTTT
D: TRBD1; size: -; V: TRBV11-3; J: TRBJ2-1; CDR3: CASSPWGQGSYNEQFF; DNA: TGTGCCAGCAGCCCTTGGGGACAGGGGTCCTACAATGAGCAGTTCTTC
D: -; size: -; V: TRBV9; J: TRBJ2-6; CDR3: CASSGWLSGANVLTF; DNA: TGTGCCAGCAGCGGGTGGCTCTCTGGGGCCAACGTCCTGACTTTC
D: TRBD2; size: -; V: TRBV4-1; J: TRBJ2-1; CDR3: CASSQGTSGFYNEQFF; DNA: TGCGCCAGCAGCCAAGGGACTAGCGGGTTTTACAATGAGCAGTTCTTC
D: -; size: -; V: TRBV30; J: TRBJ2-3; CDR3: CAWSPMEGQWDTQYF; DNA: TGTGCCTGGAGCCCCATGGAGGGCCAATGGGATACGCAGTATTTT
D: -; size: few; V: TRBV5-4; J: TRBJ1-2; CDR3: CASSLEANYGYTF; DNA: TGTGCCAGCAGCTTGGAAGCTAACTATGGCTACACCTTC
D: -; size: -; V: TRBV7-8; J: TRBJ1-1; CDR3: CASSLELNTEAFF; DNA: TGTGCCAGCAGCCTGGAGCTAAACACTGAAGCTTTCTTT
D: -; size: once; V: TRBV5-4; J: TRBJ2-7; CDR3: CASSLDRTYEQYF; DNA: TGTGCCAGCAGCTTGGACAGGACCTACGAGCAGTACTTC
D: -; size: few; V: TRBV10-3; J: TRBJ2-1; CDR3: CAISESGQHNEQFF; DNA: TGTGCCATCAGTGAGAGCGGACAGCACAATGAGCAGTTCTTC
D: TRBD2; size: -; V: TRBV7-7; J: TRBJ2-7; CDR3: CASSLLAGDSYEQYF; DNA: TGTGCTAGCAGCTTACTAGCGGGAGACTCCTACGAGCAGTACTTC
D: -; size: -; V: TRBV10-3; J: TRBJ1-3; CDR3: CAVWGRSGNTIYF; DNA: TGTGCCGTATGGGGGAGAAGTGGAAACACCATATATTTT
D: -; size: -; V: TRBV19; J: TRBJ1-5; CDR3: CASSILTGSNNQPQHF; DNA: TGTGCCAGTAGTATCCTAACCGGGAGCAACAATCAGCCCCAGCATTTT
D: -; size: -; V: TRBV13; J: TRBJ1-1; CDR3: CASSPPADTEAFF; DNA: TGTGCCAGCAGCCCCCCGGCGGACACTGAAGCTTTCTTT
D: -; size: -; V: TRBV14; J: TRBJ1-1; CDR3: CASSIGAGTEAFF; DNA: TGTGCCAGCAGCATAGGGGCTGGCACTGAAGCTTTCTTT
D: TRBD1; size: -; V: TRBV27; J: TRBJ2-2; CDR3: CASSPTGQGFGELFF; DNA: TGTGCCAGCAGTCCAACGGGACAGGGGTTCGGGGAGCTGTTTTTT
D: -; size: -; V: TRBV15; J: TRBJ2-7; CDR3: CATSRELIDYEQYF; DNA: TGTGCCACCAGCAGAGAGTTGATTGACTACGAGCAGTACTTC
D: -; size: -; V: TRBV19; J: TRBJ1-5; CDR3: CASSISPPSSNQPQHF; DNA: TGTGCCAGTAGTATATCCCCTCCGAGTAGCAATCAGCCCCAGCATTTT
D: TRBD2; size: -; V: TRBV30; J: TRBJ2-2; CDR3: CAGGVGGGELFF; DNA: TGTGCCGGGGGGGTAGGTGGCGGGGAGCTGTTTTTT
D: -; size: -; V: TRBV7-8; J: TRBJ2-3; CDR3: CASSLKRFSTDTQYF; DNA: TGTGCCAGCAGCTTAAAGCGGTTTAGCACAGATACGCAGTATTTT
D: -; size: -; V: TRBV6-5; J: TRBJ1-1; CDR3: CASSYGFGTEAFF; DNA: TGTGCCAGCAGTTACGGGTTTGGCACTGAAGCTTTCTTT
D: -; size: -; V: TRBV3-1/TRBV3-2; J: TRBJ1-5; CDR3: CASSQGTGVHQPQHF; DNA: TGTGCCAGCAGCCAAGGGACGGGAGTGCATCAGCCCCAGCATTTT
D: TRBD2; size: -; V: TRBV7-6; J: TRBJ2-1; CDR3: CASSLAGLAGEGLFF; DNA: TGTGCCAGCAGCTTAGCGGGGCTAGCGGGGGAGGGTTTGTTCTTC
D: TRBD1; size: -; V: TRBV5-5; J: TRBJ1-5; CDR3: CASSLQGAQPQHF; DNA: TGTGCCAGCAGCTTGCAGGGGGCACAGCCCCAGCATTTT
D: -; size: -; V: TRBV21-1; J: TRBJ1-6; CDR3: CASSACSPLHF; DNA: TGTGCCAGCAGCGCCTGTTCACCCCTCCACTTT
D: -; size: -; V: TRBV6-5; J: TRBJ1-2; CDR3: CASSLGTERGYTF; DNA: TGTGCCAGCAGTCTCGGGACCGAGAGGGGCTACACCTTC